This T cell receptor (beta chain) was observed in a study of vaccination and CD4 T cells after COVID-19. The overall study: Post-vaccine specimens were obtained a median 72 days after dose two (range 14 to 241). Either a CEFX pool, an HIV-1 Nef pool, or no peptide was added to control cultures. Cellular stimulation was performed using overlapping spike peptides derived from SARS-CoV-2, HCoV-NL63, HCoV-OC43 and HCoV-229E.

Sequencing of the DNA from cultured CD4+ T cells was carried out with the Oncomine TCR Beta short-read assay. It was from cultured CD4+ T cells that genomic DNA was extracted. From the PCR reads, TCRdb called clonotypes with MiXCR, one entry per CDR3 protein. The sample carries about 8,100 distinct CDR3 sequences, 60% recorded once. About this clonotype: Its specificity is unknown.

Treatment meaning: approximately nine-day PBMC culture with coronavirus spike peptide pools or control peptides (ViraFEST assay). This CDR3 comprises 12 residues. Germline CDR1 and CDR2: MDHEN and SYDVKM. Trimming removed 5 bases from V and 8 bases from J, with 12 bases in between. The sequenced sample was CD4+ T cells from blood, cultured in vitro. The TCR was taken from a human donor who had recovered from COVID-19. The chain is built from TRBV28 and TRBJ1-2; D gene ambiguous. The CDR3 DNA sequence: TGTGCCAGCAGTCCCCCCGAATTGGGCTACACCTTC. This encodes CASSPPELGYTF.